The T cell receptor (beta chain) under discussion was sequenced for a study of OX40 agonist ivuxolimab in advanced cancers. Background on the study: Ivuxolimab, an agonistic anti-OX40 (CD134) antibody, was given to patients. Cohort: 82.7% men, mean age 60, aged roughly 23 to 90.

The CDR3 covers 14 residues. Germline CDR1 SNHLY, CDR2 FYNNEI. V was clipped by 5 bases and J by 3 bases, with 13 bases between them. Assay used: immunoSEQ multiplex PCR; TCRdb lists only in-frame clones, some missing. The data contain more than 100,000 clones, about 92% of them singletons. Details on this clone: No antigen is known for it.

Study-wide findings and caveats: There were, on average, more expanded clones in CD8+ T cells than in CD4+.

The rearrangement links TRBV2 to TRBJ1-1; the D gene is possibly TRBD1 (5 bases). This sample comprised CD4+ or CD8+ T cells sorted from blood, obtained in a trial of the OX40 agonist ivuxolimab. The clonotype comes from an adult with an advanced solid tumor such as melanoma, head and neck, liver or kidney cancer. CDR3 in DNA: TGTGCCAGCAGTTGGAGGGGTCGCGACACTGAAGCTTTCTTT. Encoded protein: CASSWRGRDTEAFF.